This record covers a single T cell receptor (beta chain). The antigen remains undetermined. The authors split each subset's genomic DNA evenly across several immunoSEQ plates. The input for sorted-subset replicate PCRs was about 200 ng DNA, tens of thousands of T cell genomes. Using immunoSEQ multiplex PCR, the repertoire was profiled, and TCRdb retains in-frame clones only, with some absent. This sample has 170,000 or so clones, with roughly 70% found just once. These data belong to a study of shared clonotypes between healthy human individuals. Findings and limits, study-wide: It was the non-shared clonotypes that had lower generation probabilities than clonotypes shared by all four donors. For naive CD4 cells, around 5% of clonotypes were shared across a handful of donors.

This TCR was recovered from a man aged 25 to 45 in good health. The sequencing sample was made of memory CD4+ T cells sorted from blood. As for subset: CD45RA-negative fraction.

The CDR3 nucleotides are TGTGCCAGCAGCGACCGACAGGGTTTCTCTGGAAACACCATATATTTT. It specifies CASSDRQGFSGNTIYF. The chain employs TRBV5-4 and TRBJ1-3; 7 bases match TRBD1. This CDR3 has 16 residues. V lost 4 bases to trimming and J lost 0 bases; unmatched junction nucleotides: 7. From germline, CDR1 is SGHNT and CDR2 YYREEE (reference sequence).